The entry that follows covers one T cell receptor (beta chain) sequence. The target antigen is unknown. The entry originates in a study of early stage breast cancer tumors. Looking at the study overall: The ER+/PR+/HER2- tumors included 7 to 9 ductal and four lobular carcinomas. Points from the study as a whole: Chain pairing and CD4, CD8 or FOXP3 expression were not captured. Blood repertoires resembled normal breast more than tumor.

Here immunoSEQ multiplex PCR was the method, and the copy in TCRdb shows in-frame clones only, minus some. The table records approximately 48,000 clones, 75% to 95% of them present only once. The receptor was isolated from a person aged 70 to 80 with breast cancer. The sample consisted of blood.

This chain's CDR3 is CAWSVIRDQPQHF. The CDR3 nucleotides are TGTGCCTGGAGTGTCATCAGGGATCAGCCCCAGCATTTT. V usage is TRBV30 and J usage is TRBJ1-5, with D possibly being TRBD1 (5 bases). V was shortened by 0 bases and J by 5 bases, with 8 bases between the two germline ends. From germline, CDR1 is GTSNPN and CDR2 SVGIG (reference sequence). This CDR3 is 13 amino acids long.